The entry below gives a single T cell receptor (beta chain) sequence along with its context. Some clones are missing from TCRdb's copy, which holds only in-frame ones; the method was immunoSEQ multiplex PCR. The sample records 70,000 to 95,000 clones, around nine tenths being singletons. The data belong to a study of T cell changes during pregnancy in multiple sclerosis. The V end was cut by 0 bases, the J end by 3 bases, with 11 bases between. The length of the CDR3 is 15 residues. Germline V gives CDR1 LNHNV, CDR2 YYDKDF (reference sequence). V gene TRBV15 combines with J gene TRBJ1-1; a weak D match, TRBD1 (5 bases). This TCR was recovered from a female donor with multiple sclerosis, enrolled in a pregnancy study. Sequences were derived from CD4+ T cells from peripheral blood mononuclear cells, sampled in the second trimester of pregnancy. The CDR3 nucleotides read TGTGCCACCAGCAGAGATCCCACGGGGGACACTGAAGCTTTCTTT. Encoded protein: CATSRDPTGDTEAFF.